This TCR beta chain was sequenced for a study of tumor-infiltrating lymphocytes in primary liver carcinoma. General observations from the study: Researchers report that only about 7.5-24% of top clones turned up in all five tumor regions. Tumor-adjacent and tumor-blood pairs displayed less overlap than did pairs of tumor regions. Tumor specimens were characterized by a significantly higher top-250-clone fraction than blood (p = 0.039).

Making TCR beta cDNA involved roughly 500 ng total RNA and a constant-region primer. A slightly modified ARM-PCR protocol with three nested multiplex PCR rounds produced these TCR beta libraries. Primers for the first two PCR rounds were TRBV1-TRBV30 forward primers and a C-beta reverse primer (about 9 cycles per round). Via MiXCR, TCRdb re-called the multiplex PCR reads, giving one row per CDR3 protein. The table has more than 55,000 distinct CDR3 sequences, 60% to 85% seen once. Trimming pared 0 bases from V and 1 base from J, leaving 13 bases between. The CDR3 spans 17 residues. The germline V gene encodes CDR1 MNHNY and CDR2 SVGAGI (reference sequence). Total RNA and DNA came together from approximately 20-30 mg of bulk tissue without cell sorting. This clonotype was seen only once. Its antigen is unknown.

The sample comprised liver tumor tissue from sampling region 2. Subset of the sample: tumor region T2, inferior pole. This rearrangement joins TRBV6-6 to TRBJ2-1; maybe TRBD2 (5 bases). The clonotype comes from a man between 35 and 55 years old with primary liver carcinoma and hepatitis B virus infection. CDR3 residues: CASSYSSVMSSYNEQFF. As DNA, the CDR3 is TGTGCCAGCAGTTACTCTAGCGTTATGAGTTCCTACAATGAGCAGTTCTTC.